This T cell receptor (beta chain) was profiled in a study of cytomegalovirus exposure and HLA in healthy donors (dated by TCRdb to about 2017). As for the study more broadly: An earlier analysis of approximately 590 of the donors reported about 250 Gb of sequence data and around 110 million unique TCR beta sequences from 150 million to 200 million T cells. Approximately 330 gigabases of sequencing data and around 88 million unique TCR sequences made up an early release that covered approximately 650 HLA-typed donors. Among the roughly 400 genotyped donors, 81% belonged to the genetic ancestry cluster associated with self-reported Caucasian donors. The study aimed to test whether signatures of past pathogen exposure could be identified by cataloging public T cell receptors. The study used immunosequencing to profile the T cell repertoires of approximately 630 subjects and linked those repertoires to cytomegalovirus serostatus. Besides the first cohort of 666 subjects, a separate validation cohort made up of 95 to 150 different subjects was used. To predict cytomegalovirus infection status, the study combined high-throughput TCR immunosequencing, statistical association of individual TCRs with disease status, and machine learning. To study patterns of TCR occurrence, a later analysis re-analyzed previously published TCR beta repertoires from 550 to 800 donors and added high-resolution HLA genotyping. In the later analysis, no new phenotypic data were used to find candidate immune exposures; instead, reliance was placed on TCR beta sequences and their occurrence across donors. An earlier analysis of around 640 of the donors used high-throughput TCR beta sequencing to judge whether each TCR beta V gene segment behaved as functional or pseudogenic. Alongside the repertoire data, information on donor age, sex, ethnicity and CMV serostatus was compiled. A later genetic analysis used genome-wide SNP genotypes for about 65% of the roughly 670 donors, treating that subset as a discovery cohort. Every repertoire in the discovery cohort had been generated on one and the same sequencing platform. Both class I and class II loci were covered by HLA typing, at four-digit resolution. Typing coverage differed by locus: A, B, C, DRB1 and DQB1 were typed in roughly 629-630 donors, DQA1 in 500 to 550, DPA1 in around 610, and DPB1 in 450 to 490. Roughly five DR-DQ haplotypes were handled as single units for association and clustering because linkage in the cohort was strong. Among roughly 400 genotyped donors of the cohort, an average of about 220,000 unique TCR beta nucleotide sequences was sequenced per donor, of which about 19% were non-productive.

Receptor libraries were prepared by the immunoSEQ multiplex PCR assay. For the multiplex PCR, a mixture combining 60 forward primers for TCR Vbeta segments and 13 reverse primers for TCR Jbeta segments was used. A multiplex PCR assay on genomic DNA amplified the CDR3 region of rearranged TCR beta genes. The Illumina HiSeq System was used to sequence the amplified TCR beta libraries as 87-base-pair reads. The original methods were these. A later analysis tallied around 80 million unique TCR beta chains across the approximately 670 repertoires, and around 10 million of those chains were shared by two or more donors. Raw reads were error-corrected and collapsed into unique sequences by a nearest-neighbor algorithm in which closely related sequences were merged to remove PCR and sequencing errors. To assign V, D and J gene segments, CDR3 sequences were aligned to IMGT reference sequences. For a sequence to be retained, a match of at least six nucleotides to both a V gene segment and a J gene segment was required. Rearrangements were called productive when the CDR3 lacked stop codons and stayed in frame with V and J; all others were non-productive. Following IMGT convention, CDR3 was defined as the stretch from the second conserved V-encoded cysteine up to the conserved J-encoded phenylalanine. Sequences without an unambiguous match to a single V gene segment were excluded from the earlier analysis of about 600 of the donors. In an earlier analysis of roughly 600 of the donors, a V segment was called functional when productive rearrangements were above 56.7%, and segregating when the standard deviation between donors exceeded 5%. A statistical classification framework was built for diagnosing cytomegalovirus status from the catalog of TCR beta chain sequences. A later analysis assigned V and J genes by comparing TCR nucleotide sequences with IMGT/GENE-DB human TR gene sequences. Using the TCRdist pipeline, a later analysis assigned CDR3 sequences along with most-parsimonious VDJ recombination scenarios. In a later analysis, each TCR beta chain was defined by its CDR3 amino acid sequence together with its V-gene family, and reads lacking a unique V-gene family were excluded. A later analysis removed over 500 highly shared, low-generation-probability nucleotide sequences to deal with suspected cross-contamination and a sequencing artifact. In a later analysis, a clonal expansion index was calculated for each public chain from normalized within-repertoire ranks of inferred template counts. Generation probabilities in a later analysis came from a VDJ recombination model fitted to out-of-frame rearrangements, and those results were checked against IGoR. In a later analysis, hypergeometric tests were used to score TCR-TCR, TCR-HLA and TCR-CMV co-occurrence, with a repertoire-size bias correction applied to TCR pairs. To estimate false discovery rates, a later analysis permuted the HLA or CMV assignments 20 times. In a later analysis, co-occurring TCRs were grouped using DBSCAN, with TCRdist sequence similarity added in when clustering inside HLA-allele-positive subsets. Repertoires with fewer than 30,000 or more than 120,000 public chains were left out of co-occurrence clustering, as were a handful of repertoires with anomalous nucleotide sharing. This immuneACCESS table, as held by TCRdb, lists in-frame sequences with V and J called but not all clones. Of the missing ones, under half trace to an unresolved V gene in checked studies; the others have no known cause. That table furnishes V, J and clone size, whereas the DNA furnished D and trimming. This sample gives 200,000 to 300,000 clones in total; 70% to 90% of them show up just once. 2% of the sample rests with the top ten.

In total, approximately 700 healthy bone marrow donors made up the cohort. At the time of sampling, every cohort member was nominally healthy, though immune exposures that went unrecorded were likely present. The donor was CMV seropositive and belonged to the group of 250 to 300 seropositive cohort members. Every donor gave a peripheral blood sample, and the peripheral blood mononuclear cells from that sample were used for TCR beta sequencing. The Qiagen DNeasy Blood Extraction Kit was used to extract genomic DNA from the blood cell samples. From the cysteine up to the phenylalanine, the CDR3 has a length of 13 residues. The entry retains the CDR3 DNA only, 39 bases that are in frame from base 1. The germline V gene yields ENHRY for CDR1 and SYGVKD for CDR2. V loses 6 bases at its end and J loses 6 bases; junction bases beyond the gene matches: 5. About this clone: The clone's antigen remains unknown. No much larger clone is present one base from it, and per-base qualities are unavailable.

Study-wide conclusions, independent of this receptor: A later analysis associated 16,951 TCR beta sequences with specific HLA alleles at a false discovery rate of 0.05. In a later analysis, several top co-occurrence clusters were reported to appear linked to parvovirus B19, influenza, CMV and Epstein-Barr virus. When HLA alleles, especially DR and DQ, strongly co-occurred, TCR associations were difficult to assign to individual alleles. The study listed 150 to 200 TCR beta chains as associated with cytomegalovirus. In a later genetic analysis, a missense DCLRE1C variant was associated with V-gene and J-gene trimming of TCR beta chains, and the association was replicated in an independent cohort. A few of the identified cytomegalovirus-associated TCR beta chains were confirmed in vitro to be specific for cytomegalovirus antigens. Sequencing depth was assumed to be roughly uniform across donors in the presence/absence analyses, though that assumption may not hold. A further reported finding was that TCR beta sequences accurately predicted the HLA-A and HLA-B alleles for most subjects in the first cohort. Cytomegalovirus status was reported to be diagnosed by the classifier with high specificity and sensitivity in both the original and validation cohorts. A later analysis found that HLA-associated TCR beta chains were more clonally expanded and had lower generation probabilities than equally common non-associated chains. In a later analysis, TCR association rates were found to vary across HLA loci, with the most associated TCRs seen for DRB1 alleles and the fewest for HLA-C alleles. A cluster of highly shared sequence variants was judged likely to be a technical artifact of the sequencing pipeline. Broadly in line with IMGT annotations, most TCR beta V segments showed up in productive rearrangements about 90% or about 30% of the time in an earlier analysis of approximately 640 of the donors. Some IMGT-functional V segments, including TRBV6-2 and TRBV6-3, could not be told apart with the 87-base-pair reads, so those segments were excluded. Correlated functional status among segregating V segments might reflect linkage disequilibrium, but an unknown experimental factor could not be ruled out. Because counts were too low, seventeen rarely observed V segments, including chromosome 9 orphons, were excluded from the earlier analysis of 587 of the donors. CMV serostatus was the only immune exposure information available for the cohort. It was suggested by the authors that the approach could potentially be generalized to other disease states and immunological phenotypes. In a later genetic analysis, fewer N-insertions in productive TCRs were reported among donors in an Asian-associated ancestry cluster than the approximately 670-donor mean. The cohort was sequenced for TCR beta chains only, and without alpha or paired-chain data the features that could be detected were limited. Most CMV-associated TCR beta chains appeared to be HLA-restricted in a later analysis, and the HLA associations seemed to be driven largely by CMV exposure. HLA typing was unavailable for some donors at each locus, so association tests used only the typed subset. Across donors, most TCR sequences were observed very rarely, whereas some public TCRs were present in many individuals.

The chain is assembled from TRBV10-3 and TRBJ2-7, with 10 bases aligning to TRBD2. The sequencing sample was made of PBMCs. The source is a woman in her thirties or forties in good health and CMV-seropositive. The CDR3 reads as follows: CAIRGTSEREQYF. DNA sequence: TGTGCCATCAGGGGGACTAGCGAGCGCGAGCAGTACTTC.